This TCR beta chain originates from a study of OX40 agonist ivuxolimab in advanced cancers. Across the study: Subjects had a mean age of roughly 60 years, with a range of roughly 23 to 80; around 84% were male. Three dose-escalation patients had partial responses: one with hepatocellular carcinoma and two with cutaneous melanoma.

Trimming removed 6 bases at V and 5 bases at J, with 13 bases between. Germline V gene sequence: CDR1 MRHNA, CDR2 SNTAGT. The CDR3 is 13 residues long. This clone has only one observation. The antigen remains unidentified. Study results and caveats: Among T cells, CD8+ cells averaged more expanded clones than CD4+ cells. The authors did not determine the antigen specificity of the expanded peripheral T cells.

Here immunoSEQ multiplex PCR was the method, and the copy in TCRdb shows in-frame clones only, minus some. The sample consists of about 120,000 clones, more than 80% of them appearing once. The V gene is TRBV6-4, the J gene TRBJ2-5; D not certain. The source was CD4+ or CD8+ T cells sorted from blood, collected in a trial of the OX40 agonist ivuxolimab. The TCR was taken from an adult with an advanced solid tumor such as melanoma, head and neck, liver or kidney cancer. The CDR3 loop is CASSRKMWETQYF. Here the CDR3 DNA reads TGTGCCAGCAGCAGAAAGATGTGGGAGACCCAGTACTTC.